What follows are 10 T cell receptor beta chains derived from one specimen sequenced in a study. Treg sorting used a CD4+CD25+CD127-/low gate. A single record per CDR3 protein comes from TCRdb applying MiXCR to the 5' RACE reads. The sample consists of some 32,000 distinct CDR3 sequences, over 25% of them appearing once. The source material was tumor-infiltrating Tregs sorted from the breast tumor. The receptor source for this set is a female donor with breast cancer.

This clonotype showed up just a few times. The rearrangement links TRBV4-2 to TRBJ2-7; TRBD2 aligns across 7 bases. The germline V gene encodes CDR1 LGHNA and CDR2 YNFKEQ. J was trimmed by 9 bases and V by 0 bases; bases with no gene match: 11. The CDR3 contains 15 residues. The CDR3 spells CASSQDFEGGRGQYF. The CDR3 region has the DNA TGTGCCAGCAGCCAAGATTTTGAGGGAGGGCGTGGGCAGTACTTC.

Ten or more counts support this clonotype. V usage is TRBV6-1 and J usage is TRBJ2-5; a possible D gene is TRBD2 (6 bases). Trimming took 6 bases from V and 0 from J, leaving 11 bases between them. Germline CDR1 and CDR2: MNHNS and SASEGT. The CDR3 totals 14 residues. CDR3 bases: TGTGCCAGCAGCTATAGCGGAAACCAAGAGACCCAGTACTTC. This translates into CASSYSGNQETQYF.

This clonotype was recorded at least ten times. This chain uses TRBV12-3 or TRBV12-4 with TRBJ1-5; D may be TRBD1 (5 bases). The CDR3 is made up of 17 amino acids. Trimming removed 6 bases from V and 4 bases from J, with 22 bases in between. In DNA, the CDR3 is TGTGCCAGCAGCTCCCCTCAGGGTGTGGCGTGGAATCAGCCCCAGCATTTT. Translating gives CASSSPQGVAWNQPQHF.

The chain links TRBV19 to TRBJ2-7; unclear D gene. The CDR3 sequence is 14 residues long. Germline assignment: CDR1 LNHDA and CDR2 SQIVND (reference sequence). The V gene lost 3 bases and the J gene lost 2 bases, with 11 bases spanning the gap. The CDR3: CASSIGRSPYEQYF. For the CDR3, the DNA is TGTGCCAGTAGTATCGGCAGGAGCCCCTACGAGCAGTACTTC.

CDR3 bases: TGTGCCAGTAGTTCAGGGCGGATAAACACTGAAGCTTTCTTT. It is translated as CASSSGRINTEAFF. The V gene is TRBV19, the J gene TRBJ1-1; maybe TRBD1 (5 bases). The V gene lost 5 bases and the J gene lost 2 bases, with 12 bases spanning the gap. Germline assignment: CDR1 LNHDA and CDR2 SQIVND (reference sequence). The length of the CDR3 is 14 residues.

The chain employs TRBV6-5 and TRBJ2-1, with a tentative D call TRBD2 (6 bases). The CDR3 length is 16 residues. Germline CDR1 reads MNHEY; CDR2 reads SVGAGI. The V end was cut by 8 bases, the J end by 4 bases, with 21 bases between. As DNA, the CDR3 is TGTGCCAGCGGGCTTCGGCGGGGAGTAAGGTACAATGAGCAGTTCTTC. This translates into CASGLRRGVRYNEQFF.

Remarks on this clonotype: A much larger clone lies one base from this, so it may be a read error. This chain links TRBV3-1 with TRBJ2-7; TRBD2 matches 8 bases. Germline assignment: CDR1 LGHDT and CDR2 YNNKEL (reference sequence). The CDR3 runs to 15 residues. This CDR3 is CASSETSGPFYELYF. Written as DNA, the CDR3 is TGTGCCAGCAGCGAAACTAGCGGTCCCTTCTACGAGCTGTACTTC.

This clonotype was observed at least ten times. The chain employs TRBV18 and TRBJ1-2; D is unclear. The V gene's germline CDR1 is KGHSH and CDR2 LQKENI. Between the trimmed V and J ends, which lost 0 bases and 4 bases, there was a span of 9 bases. The CDR3 is 14 residues long. The CDR3 region is CASSPPEVGYGYTF. The CDR3, as DNA: TGTGCCAGCTCACCACCGGAGGTTGGCTATGGCTACACCTTC.

This clonotype was counted a single time. The chain links TRBV20-1 to TRBJ1-1; D possibly corresponds to TRBD1 (5 bases). Germline-derived CDR1 and CDR2 are DFQATT and SNEGSKA (reference sequence). V shed 0 bases and J shed 5 bases, with 13 bases lying between them. The CDR3 length is 14 residues. In DNA form, the CDR3 reads TGCAGTGCTAGAGACAGAAGTTCAGGGACTGAAGCTTTCTTT. It translates to CSARDRSSGTEAFF.

Concerning this clonotype itself: A clone one base away is much larger, so this may be a read error. The J gene is TRBJ1-2, the V gene TRBV12-3 or TRBV12-4; D may be TRBD1 (5 bases). The CDR3 length is 14 residues. CDR3 sequence reads: CASSPRASWGGYIF. Here the CDR3 DNA reads TGTGCCAGCAGTCCCAGGGCGTCTTGGGGTGGCTACATCTTC.